This T cell receptor (beta chain) was recorded in a study of technical replicates of blood from a few donors (dated by TCRdb to 2017 to 2019). For this clone: Its antigen specificity is not known. Base qualities are missing; no much larger clone stands one base away.

The germline V and J ends show losses of 0 bases and 7 bases respectively, and no gene match explains 8 bases of the junction. Taken from the germline V gene, the CDR1 and CDR2 loops are MNHNS and SASEGT. Measured from the cysteine to the phenylalanine, the CDR3 is 16 residues long. The CDR3 DNA has 48 bases and is translated from base 1. The method was the immunoSEQ multiplex PCR assay. The table comes from immuneACCESS by way of TCRdb, which keeps in-frame sequences with V and J called. Part of the clones is missing from these tables; in studies checked, under half for an unresolved V gene and the rest for unknown reasons. The sample profile shows under 95,000 clones; approximately 95% of them were found once. Of the sample, 0.2% to 0.3% is held by the ten largest clones.

Here the chain combines TRBV6-1 and TRBJ1-5; 8 middle bases align to TRBD1. The sequence was obtained from a human donor in good health. The source material was T cells isolated from PBMCs. The encoded CDR3 is CASSEARQGARQPQHF. The bases read TGTGCCAGCAGTGAAGCGCGCCAGGGGGCTCGACAGCCCCAGCATTTT.